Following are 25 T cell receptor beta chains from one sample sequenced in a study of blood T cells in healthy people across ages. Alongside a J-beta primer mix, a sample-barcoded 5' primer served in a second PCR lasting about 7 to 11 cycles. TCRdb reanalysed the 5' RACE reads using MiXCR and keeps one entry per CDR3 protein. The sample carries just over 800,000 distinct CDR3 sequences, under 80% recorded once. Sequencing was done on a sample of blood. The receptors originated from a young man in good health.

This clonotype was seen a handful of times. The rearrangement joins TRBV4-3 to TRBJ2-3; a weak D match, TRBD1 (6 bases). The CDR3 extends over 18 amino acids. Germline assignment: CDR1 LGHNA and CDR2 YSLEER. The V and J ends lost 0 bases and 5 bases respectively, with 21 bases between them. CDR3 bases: TGCGCCAGCAGCCAAGATCCCGTTTACAGGGCGGAAAGAGATACGCAGTATTTT. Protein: CASSQDPVYRAERDTQYF.

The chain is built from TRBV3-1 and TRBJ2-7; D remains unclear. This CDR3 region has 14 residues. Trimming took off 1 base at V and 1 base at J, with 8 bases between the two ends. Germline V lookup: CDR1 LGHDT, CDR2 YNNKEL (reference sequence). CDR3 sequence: CASSQGVTSYEQYF. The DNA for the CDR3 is TGTGCCAGCAGCCAAGGGGTAACTTCCTACGAGCAGTACTTC.

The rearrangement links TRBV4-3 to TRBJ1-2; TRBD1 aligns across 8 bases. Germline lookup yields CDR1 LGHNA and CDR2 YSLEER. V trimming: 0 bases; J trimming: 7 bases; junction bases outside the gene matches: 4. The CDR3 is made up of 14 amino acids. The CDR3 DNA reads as TGCGCCAGCAGCCAAGATGGCAGGGGGCTTGGCTACACCTTC. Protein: CASSQDGRGLGYTF.

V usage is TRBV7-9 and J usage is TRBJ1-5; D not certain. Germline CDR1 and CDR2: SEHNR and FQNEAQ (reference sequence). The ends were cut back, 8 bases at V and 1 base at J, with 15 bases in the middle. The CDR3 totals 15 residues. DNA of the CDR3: TGTGCCAGCCCCAACGCAGTTCCGAGCAATCAGCCCCAGCATTTT. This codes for CASPNAVPSNQPQHF.

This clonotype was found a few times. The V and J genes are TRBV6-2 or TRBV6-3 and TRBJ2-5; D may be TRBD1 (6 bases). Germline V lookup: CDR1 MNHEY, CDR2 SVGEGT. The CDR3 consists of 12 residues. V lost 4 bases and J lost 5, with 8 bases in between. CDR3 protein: CASSWTAETQYF. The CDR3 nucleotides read TGTGCCAGCAGTTGGACAGCGGAGACCCAGTACTTC.

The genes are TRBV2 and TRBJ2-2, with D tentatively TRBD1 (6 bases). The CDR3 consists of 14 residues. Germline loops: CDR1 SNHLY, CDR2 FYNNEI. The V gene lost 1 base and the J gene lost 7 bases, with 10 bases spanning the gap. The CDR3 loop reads CASSEVRGVGELFF. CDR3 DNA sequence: TGTGCCAGCAGTGAAGTCAGGGGAGTCGGGGAGCTGTTTTTT.

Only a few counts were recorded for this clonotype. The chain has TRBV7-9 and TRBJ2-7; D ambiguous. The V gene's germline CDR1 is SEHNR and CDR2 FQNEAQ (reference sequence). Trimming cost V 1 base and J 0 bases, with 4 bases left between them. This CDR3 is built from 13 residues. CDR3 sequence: CASSLDYSYEQYF. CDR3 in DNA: TGTGCCAGCAGCTTAGATTACTCCTACGAGCAGTACTTC.

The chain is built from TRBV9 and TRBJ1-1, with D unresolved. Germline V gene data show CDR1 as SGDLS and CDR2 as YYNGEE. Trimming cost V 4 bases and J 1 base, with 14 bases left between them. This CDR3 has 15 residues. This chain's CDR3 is CASSRGTLGNTEAFF. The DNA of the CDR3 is TGTGCCAGCAGCAGAGGAACACTTGGGAACACTGAAGCTTTCTTT.

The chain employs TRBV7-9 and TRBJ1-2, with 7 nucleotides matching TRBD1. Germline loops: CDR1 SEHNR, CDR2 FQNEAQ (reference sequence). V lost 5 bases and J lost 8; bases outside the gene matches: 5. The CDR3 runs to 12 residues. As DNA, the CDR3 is TGTGCCAGCAGCATCGGACAGGAGGGCTACACCTTC. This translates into CASSIGQEGYTF.

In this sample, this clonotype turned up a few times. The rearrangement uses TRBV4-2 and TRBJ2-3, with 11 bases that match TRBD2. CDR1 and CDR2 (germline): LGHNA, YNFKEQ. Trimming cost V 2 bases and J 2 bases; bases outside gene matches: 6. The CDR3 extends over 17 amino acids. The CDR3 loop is CASSQISLAGDTDTQYF. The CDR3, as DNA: TGTGCCAGCAGCCAAATTTCACTAGCGGGAGACACAGATACGCAGTATTTT.

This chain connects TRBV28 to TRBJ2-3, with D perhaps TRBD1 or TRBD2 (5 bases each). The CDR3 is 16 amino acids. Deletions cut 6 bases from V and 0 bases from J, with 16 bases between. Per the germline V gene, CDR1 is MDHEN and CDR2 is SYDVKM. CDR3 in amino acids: CASSNRDGPSTDTQYF. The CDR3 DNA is TGTGCCAGCAGCAACCGGGACGGACCTAGCACAGATACGCAGTATTTT.

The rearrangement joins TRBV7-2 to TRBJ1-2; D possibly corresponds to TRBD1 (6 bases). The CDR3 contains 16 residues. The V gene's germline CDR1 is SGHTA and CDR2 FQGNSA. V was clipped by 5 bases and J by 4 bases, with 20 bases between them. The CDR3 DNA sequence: TGTGCCAGCAGCCCAGACGGGGCAGGGGCGGGCTATGGCTACACCTTC. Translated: CASSPDGAGAGYGYTF.

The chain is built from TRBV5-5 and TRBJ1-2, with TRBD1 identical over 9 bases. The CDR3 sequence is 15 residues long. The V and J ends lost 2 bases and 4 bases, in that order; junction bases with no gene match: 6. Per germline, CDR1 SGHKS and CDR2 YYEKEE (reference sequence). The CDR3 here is CASSLGTGLGYGYTF. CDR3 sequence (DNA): TGTGCCAGCAGCTTAGGGACAGGGCTTGGCTATGGCTACACCTTC.

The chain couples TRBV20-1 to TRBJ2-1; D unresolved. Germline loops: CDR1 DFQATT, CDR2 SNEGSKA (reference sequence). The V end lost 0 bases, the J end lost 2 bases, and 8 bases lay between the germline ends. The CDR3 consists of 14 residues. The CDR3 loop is CSARDPLTYNEQFF. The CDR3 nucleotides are TGCAGTGCTAGAGATCCTCTCACCTACAATGAGCAGTTCTTC.

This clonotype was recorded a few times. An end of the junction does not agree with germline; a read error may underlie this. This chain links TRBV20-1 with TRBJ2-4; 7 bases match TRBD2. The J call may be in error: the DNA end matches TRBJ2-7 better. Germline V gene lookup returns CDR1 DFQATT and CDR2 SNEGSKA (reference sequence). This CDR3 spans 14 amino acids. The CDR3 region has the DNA TGCAGTGGTAGAGATGCAGCGGGGACGAACGAGCAGTACTTC. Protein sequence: CSGRDAAGTNEQYF.

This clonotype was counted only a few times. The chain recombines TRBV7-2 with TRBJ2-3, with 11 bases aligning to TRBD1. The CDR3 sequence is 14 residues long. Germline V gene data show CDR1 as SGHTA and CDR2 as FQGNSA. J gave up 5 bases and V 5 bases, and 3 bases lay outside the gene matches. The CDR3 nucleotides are TGTGCCAGCAGCGGGACAGGGGGGGTAGATACGCAGTATTTT. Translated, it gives CASSGTGGVDTQYF.

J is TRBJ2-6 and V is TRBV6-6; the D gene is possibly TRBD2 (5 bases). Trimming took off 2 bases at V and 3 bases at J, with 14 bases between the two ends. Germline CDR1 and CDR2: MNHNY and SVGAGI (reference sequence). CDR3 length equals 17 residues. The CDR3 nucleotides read TGTGCCAGCAGTTACGAGGGTCGGTTAGGTGGGGCCAACGTCCTGACTTTC. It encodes CASSYEGRLGGANVLTF.

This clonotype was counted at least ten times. The CDR3 DNA is TGTGCCAGCAGCTTAACAGATACGCAGTATTTT. Amino acid sequence: CASSLTDTQYF. The chain links TRBV12-3 or TRBV12-4 to TRBJ2-3; no firm D call. The CDR3 is made up of 11 amino acids. Trimming pared 6 bases from V and 3 bases from J, leaving 4 bases between.

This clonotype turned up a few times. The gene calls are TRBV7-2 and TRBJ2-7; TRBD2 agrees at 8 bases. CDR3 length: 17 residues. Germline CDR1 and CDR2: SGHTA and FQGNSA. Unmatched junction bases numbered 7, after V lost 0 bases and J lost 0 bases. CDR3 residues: CASSLARGGSYSYEQYF. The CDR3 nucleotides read TGTGCCAGCAGCTTAGCGCGCGGGGGGTCTTACTCCTACGAGCAGTACTTC. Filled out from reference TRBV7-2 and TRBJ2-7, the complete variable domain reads GAGVSQSPSNKVTEKGKDVELRCDPISGHTALYWYRQSLGQGLEFLIYFQGNSAPDKSGLPSDRFSAERTGGSVSTLTIQRTQQEDSAVYLCASSLARGGSYSYEQYFGPGTRLTVT.

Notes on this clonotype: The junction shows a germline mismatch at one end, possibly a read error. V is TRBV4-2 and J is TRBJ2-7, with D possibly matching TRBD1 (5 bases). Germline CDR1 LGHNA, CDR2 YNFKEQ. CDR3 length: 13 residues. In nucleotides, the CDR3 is TGTGCCTGCAGCCAAGAACGACAGTACGAGCAGTACTTC. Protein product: CACSQERQYEQYF.

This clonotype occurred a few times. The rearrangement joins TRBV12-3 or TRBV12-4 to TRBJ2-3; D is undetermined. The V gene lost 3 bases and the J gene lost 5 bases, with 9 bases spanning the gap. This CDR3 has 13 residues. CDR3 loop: CASSFRVGDTQYF. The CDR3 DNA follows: TGTGCCAGCAGTTTTCGAGTAGGAGATACGCAGTATTTT.

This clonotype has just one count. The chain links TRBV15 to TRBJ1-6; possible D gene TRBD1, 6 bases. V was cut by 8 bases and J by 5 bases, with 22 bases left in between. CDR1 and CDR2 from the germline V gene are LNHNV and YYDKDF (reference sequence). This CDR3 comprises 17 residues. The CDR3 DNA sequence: TGTGCCACCGCAAAGAGGAAGGGGGTGTTTGATAATTCACCCCTCCACTTT. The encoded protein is CATAKRKGVFDNSPLHF.

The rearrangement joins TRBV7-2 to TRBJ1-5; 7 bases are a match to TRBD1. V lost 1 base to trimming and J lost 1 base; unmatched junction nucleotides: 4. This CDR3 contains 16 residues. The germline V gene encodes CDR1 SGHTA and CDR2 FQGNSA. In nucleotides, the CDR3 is TGTGCCAGCAGCTTAGAGGCAGGGGGGAGCAATCAGCCCCAGCATTTT. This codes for CASSLEAGGSNQPQHF.

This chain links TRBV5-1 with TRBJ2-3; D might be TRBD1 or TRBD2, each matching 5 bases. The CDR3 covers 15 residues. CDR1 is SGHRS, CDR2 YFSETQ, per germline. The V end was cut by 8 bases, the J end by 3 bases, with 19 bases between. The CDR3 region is CASVRDGMRTDTQYF. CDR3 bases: TGCGCCAGTGTCCGGGACGGTATGAGGACAGATACGCAGTATTTT.

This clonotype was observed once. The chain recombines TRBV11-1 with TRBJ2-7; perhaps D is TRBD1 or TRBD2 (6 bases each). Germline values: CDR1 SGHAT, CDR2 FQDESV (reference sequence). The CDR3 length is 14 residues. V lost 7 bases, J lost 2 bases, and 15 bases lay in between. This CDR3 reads CASKPGGPTYEQYF. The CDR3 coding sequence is TGTGCCAGCAAACCCGGGGGCCCTACCTACGAGCAGTACTTC.